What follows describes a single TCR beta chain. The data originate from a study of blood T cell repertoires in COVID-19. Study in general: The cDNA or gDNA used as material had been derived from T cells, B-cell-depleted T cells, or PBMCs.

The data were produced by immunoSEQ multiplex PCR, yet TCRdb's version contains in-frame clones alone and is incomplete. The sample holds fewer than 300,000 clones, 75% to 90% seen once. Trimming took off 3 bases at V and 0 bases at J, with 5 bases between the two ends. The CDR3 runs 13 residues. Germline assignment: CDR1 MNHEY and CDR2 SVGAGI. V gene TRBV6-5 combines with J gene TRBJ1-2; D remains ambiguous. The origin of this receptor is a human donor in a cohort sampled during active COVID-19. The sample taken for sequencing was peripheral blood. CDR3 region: CASSYLANYGYTF. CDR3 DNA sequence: TGTGCCAGCAGTTATCTAGCTAACTATGGCTACACCTTC.